The 21 T cell receptor beta chains given below trace back to one sample, sequenced in a study of cytomegalovirus exposure and HLA in healthy donors. This PCR relied on a set of 60 Vbeta primers and 13 Jbeta primers. TCRdb keeps only in-frame clones here, not all; method: immunoSEQ multiplex PCR. The sample shows approximately 110,000 clones, around three quarters of them seen only once. Sequencing was carried out using PBMCs. The receptor source for this set is a woman aged 40 to 50 in good health and CMV-seronegative.

The V gene is TRBV11-3, the J gene TRBJ2-3; 10 positions match TRBD2. The CDR3 runs 16 residues. Unmatched junction bases numbered 10, after V lost 5 bases and J lost 5 bases. From germline, CDR1 is SGHNT and CDR2 YENEEA. CDR3 sequence (DNA): TGTGCCAGCAGCCCCCGAGGGCTAGCGGGGGTAGATACGCAGTATTTT. Translating gives CASSPRGLAGVDTQYF.

This clone appeared a single time. The V call is TRBV29-1, the J call TRBJ2-3, with 8 bases aligning to TRBD1. With 6 bases clipped from V and 1 base from J, the junction kept 6 bases outside the gene matches. The CDR3 sequence is 14 residues long. Looked up from germline, CDR1 is SQVTM and CDR2 is ANQGSEA. The CDR3, as DNA: TGCAGCGTGACCCCGACAGGGGGCACAGATACGCAGTATTTT. Its translation: CSVTPTGGTDTQYF.

The J gene is TRBJ2-7, the V gene TRBV9, with D tentatively TRBD1 (6 bases). From germline, CDR1 is SGDLS and CDR2 YYNGEE. Trimming stripped 0 bases from V and 0 bases from J, with 10 bases between. The CDR3 loop spans 15 amino acids. The CDR3 coding sequence is TGTGCCAGCAGCGTAGATCCAGGGGCCTCCTACGAGCAGTACTTC. Its protein is CASSVDPGASYEQYF.

The rearrangement uses TRBV6-5 and TRBJ1-2; 7 bases fit TRBD1. Germline V gene data show CDR1 as MNHEY and CDR2 as SVGAGI. V shed 6 bases and J 5 bases; nucleotides not matched to a gene: 3. The CDR3 loop spans 12 amino acids. The CDR3 DNA reads as TGTGCCAGCAGCCGGGACAGATATGGCTACACCTTC. This codes for CASSRDRYGYTF.

The rearrangement uses TRBV6-1 and TRBJ2-5, with D perhaps matching TRBD2 (6 bases). The CDR3 extends over 14 amino acids. The V gene lost 8 bases and the J gene lost 9 bases, with 22 bases spanning the gap. Germline CDR1 reads MNHNS; CDR2 reads SASEGT. This CDR3 reads CASSPPGTVPAQYF. The CDR3 coding sequence is TGTGCCAGCTCCCCCCCCGGGACTGTACCAGCCCAGTACTTC.

This CDR3 is CASTAPGTGTDTQYF. CDR3 DNA sequence: TGTGCCAGCACCGCCCCGGGAACGGGCACAGATACGCAGTATTTT. The chain couples TRBV28 to TRBJ2-3, with a weak D call TRBD2 (5 bases). CDR1 MDHEN and CDR2 SYDVKM come from the germline V gene. The CDR3 is made up of 15 amino acids. V was clipped by 7 bases and J by 1 base, with 15 bases between them.

This clone was observed once. The genes are TRBV5-4 and TRBJ1-3; 8 nucleotides match TRBD1. Germline V gene lookup returns CDR1 SGHNT and CDR2 YYREEE (reference sequence). This CDR3 region has 14 residues. J gave up 2 bases and V 4 bases, and 2 bases lay outside the gene matches. CDR3 coding DNA: TGTGCCAGCAGCCCGGACAGGGCTGGAAACACCATATATTTT. Protein: CASSPDRAGNTIYF.

V is TRBV5-6 and J is TRBJ2-7, with 9 bases that match TRBD1. V trimming: 4 bases; J trimming: 7 bases; junction bases outside the gene matches: 18. Germline CDR1 is SGHDT and CDR2 is YYEEEE. The CDR3 contains 17 residues. The CDR3 DNA is TGTGCCAGCAGCCCGGACTACGACAGGGGGGACTCGTCGGAGCAGTACTTC. Translated, it gives CASSPDYDRGDSSEQYF.

This clone was seen a few times. This chain uses TRBV4-3 with TRBJ2-1; D is perhaps TRBD1 (5 bases). The CDR3 has 15 residues. Trimming left V 0 bases short and J 8 bases short, with 14 bases between. In germline, CDR1 is LGHNA, CDR2 YSLEER. Written as DNA, the CDR3 is TGCGCCAGCAGCCAAGATAGGTCCTTAGGGGATGAGCAGTTCTTC. Residues: CASSQDRSLGDEQFF.

This clone was seen a handful of times. The V gene is TRBV2, the J gene TRBJ2-3, with D unclear. This CDR3 has 14 residues. Germline V lookup: CDR1 SNHLY, CDR2 FYNNEI. Trimming stripped 6 bases from V and 2 bases from J, with 12 bases between. The CDR3 is CASRTDTDTDTQYF. The CDR3 DNA reads as TGTGCCAGCAGGACCGACACCGACACAGATACGCAGTATTTT.

This chain uses TRBV5-5 with TRBJ1-5, with D uncertain. Germline V gene lookup returns CDR1 SGHKS and CDR2 YYEKEE (reference sequence). The V end lost 0 bases, the J end lost 6 bases, and 13 bases lay between the germline ends. There are 15 residues in the CDR3. CDR3 sequence: CASSLVSIGGQPQHF. The DNA for the CDR3 is TGTGCCAGCAGCTTGGTTTCAATAGGAGGTCAGCCCCAGCATTTT.

This sequence joins TRBV5-6 and TRBJ2-7, with D unresolved. This CDR3 region has 12 residues. V dropped 4 bases and J dropped 0 bases, with 5 bases sitting between them. CDR1 is SGHDT, CDR2 YYEEEE, per germline. In DNA, the CDR3 is TGTGCCAGCAGCCACTCCTCCTACGAGCAGTACTTC. This sequence encodes CASSHSSYEQYF.

The chain carries TRBV5-6 and TRBJ2-5; 13 nucleotides line up with TRBD2. Trimming at V came to 4 bases and at J to 5 bases, leaving 5 bases not matched to a gene. The germline CDR1 and CDR2 sequences are SGHDT and YYEEEE. CDR3 size: 15 residues. The CDR3 here is CASSRTSGSGETQYF. CDR3 in DNA: TGTGCCAGCAGCCGGACTAGCGGGAGTGGTGAGACCCAGTACTTC.

The rearrangement joins TRBV25-1 to TRBJ1-2, with 8 bases aligning to TRBD1. Germline CDR1 is MGHDK and CDR2 is SYGVNS. The ends lost 3 bases at V and 8 bases at J; junction bases unmatched: 11. There are 15 residues in the CDR3. The CDR3 here is CASSELDREGEGYTF. The CDR3 DNA sequence: TGTGCCAGCAGTGAGTTGGACAGGGAAGGAGAGGGCTACACCTTC.

The chain links TRBV7-2 to TRBJ2-1; TRBD2 matches 9 bases. Germline V gives CDR1 SGHTA, CDR2 FQGNSA. The CDR3 sequence is 15 residues long. The V gene end was trimmed by 5 bases and the J gene end by 7 bases; junction bases not matched to a gene: 9. CDR3 sequence reads: CASSPGGGVRNEQFF. The CDR3, as DNA: TGTGCCAGCAGCCCGGGCGGGGGGGTCAGGAATGAGCAGTTCTTC.

J is TRBJ1-1 and V is TRBV14; D gene uncertain. Germline V gene sequence: CDR1 SGHDN, CDR2 FVKESK. CDR3 size: 14 residues. The ends were cut back, 0 bases at V and 3 bases at J, with 8 bases in the middle. Here the CDR3 DNA reads TGTGCCAGCAGCCAAGACGAAGCGTACACTGAAGCTTTCTTT. Its protein product is CASSQDEAYTEAFF.

This chain links TRBV7-2 with TRBJ2-7; D uncertain. The germline CDR1 and CDR2 sequences are SGHTA and FQGNSA. V lost 1 base and J 0 bases, leaving 10 bases between the germline ends. The CDR3 covers 15 residues. CDR3 sequence (DNA): TGTGCCAGCAGCTTAGGGTCGTCCGGCTCCTACGAGCAGTACTTC. Its protein product is CASSLGSSGSYEQYF.

This chain connects TRBV5-5 to TRBJ2-3, with D tentatively TRBD2 (6 bases). The CDR3 contains 15 residues. Germline assignment: CDR1 SGHKS and CDR2 YYEKEE (reference sequence). V was shortened by 1 base and J by 4 bases, with 13 bases between the two germline ends. The CDR3 loop reads CASSLIPGAPDTQYF. The CDR3 bases are TGTGCCAGCAGCTTGATCCCGGGAGCCCCAGATACGCAGTATTTT.

The rearrangement joins TRBV7-2 to TRBJ1-6; D remains ambiguous. The germline gives CDR1 SGHTA, CDR2 FQGNSA. The length of the CDR3 is 15 residues. V lost 5 bases to trimming and J lost 7 bases, with 15 bases between them. In nucleotides, the CDR3 is TGTGCCAGCAGCCCTCAGGCACAGACCAATTCACCCCTCCACTTT. This sequence encodes CASSPQAQTNSPLHF.

J is TRBJ1-6 and V is TRBV10-2; TRBD1 might be the D (6 bases). Trimming took 8 bases from V and 9 from J, leaving 11 bases between them. Germline loops: CDR1 WSHSY, CDR2 SAAADI. This CDR3 contains 12 residues. The CDR3 DNA is TGCGCCAGCCAACAGGGTTTTTCACCCCTCCACTTT. Translated, it gives CASQQGFSPLHF.

The chain recombines TRBV19 with TRBJ2-2, with 9 positions matching TRBD1. Germline CDR1 LNHDA, CDR2 SQIVND (reference sequence). J gave up 3 bases and V 1 base, and 6 bases lay outside the gene matches. This CDR3 has 17 residues. DNA for the CDR3: TGTGCCAGTAGTATAGGGAGACGGACAGGGGACACCGGGGAGCTGTTTTTT. Protein sequence: CASSIGRRTGDTGELFF.